One sample yielded the 30 T cell receptor beta chains listed below, sequenced in a study of cytomegalovirus exposure and HLA in healthy donors. Both 60 Vbeta primers and 13 Jbeta primers went into the PCR. The repertoire was sequenced with immunoSEQ multiplex PCR; TCRdb's copy has only in-frame clones and lacks some. The sample comprises some 110,000 clones, about four fifths of which are singletons, and around 4.9% rests with the top ten. The source material was PBMCs. The receptors were sampled from a man aged 30 to 45 in good health and CMV-seropositive.

V and J are TRBV14 and TRBJ2-1; 7 positions match TRBD2. Losses at the gene ends were 1 base for V and 4 bases for J; bases not matched to a gene: 4. This CDR3 region has 15 residues. Germline CDR1 and CDR2: SGHDN and FVKESK. The DNA for the CDR3 is TGTGCCAGCAGCCAAGGAGGCGGGGGTTACAATGAGCAGTTCTTC. Encoded protein: CASSQGGGGYNEQFF.

V gene TRBV28 combines with J gene TRBJ2-7; D uncertain. Trimming left V 4 bases short and J 2 bases short, with 9 bases between. The germline gives CDR1 MDHEN, CDR2 SYDVKM. The CDR3 runs to 13 residues. The CDR3 sequence is CASSYQVTYEQYF. The CDR3 DNA reads TGTGCCAGCAGTTATCAGGTCACCTACGAGCAGTACTTC.

This clone was recorded a few times. The chain links TRBV6-5 to TRBJ1-2; D possibly corresponds to TRBD1 (6 bases). Looked up from germline, CDR1 is MNHEY and CDR2 is SVGAGI. The CDR3 length is 13 residues. Trimming removed 5 bases from V and 2 bases from J, with 9 bases in between. This CDR3 is CASSPGQNYGYTF. DNA of the CDR3: TGTGCCAGCAGTCCCGGACAGAACTATGGCTACACCTTC.

The V gene is TRBV5-4, the J gene TRBJ2-3; a possible D gene is TRBD2 (5 bases). This CDR3 contains 16 residues. Between the trimmed V and J ends, which lost 4 bases and 0 bases, there was a span of 15 bases. Germline CDR1 reads SGHNT; CDR2 reads YYREEE (reference sequence). The CDR3 reads CASSPGLASSTDTQYF. CDR3 nucleotide sequence: TGTGCCAGCAGCCCCGGACTTGCATCTAGCACAGATACGCAGTATTTT.

This clone was recorded only once. V usage is TRBV7-6 and J usage is TRBJ2-1; D not certain. The CDR3 loop spans 16 amino acids. Germline lookup yields CDR1 SGHVS and CDR2 FNYEAQ. The germline V and J ends were trimmed by 3 bases and 0 bases, with 12 bases remaining between them. CDR3 sequence reads: CASSLVILSSYNEQFF. CDR3 bases: TGTGCCAGCAGCTTGGTTATCCTCAGCTCCTACAATGAGCAGTTCTTC.

V gene TRBV29-1 combines with J gene TRBJ1-1, with D tentatively TRBD1 (5 bases). The germline gives CDR1 SQVTM, CDR2 ANQGSEA. This CDR3 spans 15 amino acids. The V end was cut by 0 bases, the J end by 2 bases, with 13 bases between. CDR3 region: CSVEEQLGGNTEAFF. The DNA of the CDR3 is TGCAGCGTTGAAGAGCAACTCGGGGGTAACACTGAAGCTTTCTTT.

This clone is a singleton in its sample. The chain recombines TRBV7-2 with TRBJ2-1, with TRBD2 matching 13 bases. CDR1 is SGHTA, CDR2 FQGNSA, per germline. The CDR3 loop spans 17 amino acids. Trimming at V came to 5 bases and at J to 4 bases, leaving 8 bases not matched to a gene. CDR3 sequence (DNA): TGTGCCAGCAGCCGGACTAGCGGGGGCTTACGTTACAATGAGCAGTTCTTC. This codes for CASSRTSGGLRYNEQFF.

The chain is built from TRBV7-9 and TRBJ2-3, with a possible D match to TRBD2 (7 bases). Germline CDR1 reads SEHNR; CDR2 reads FQNEAQ (reference sequence). CDR3 size: 18 residues. The V and J ends lost 4 bases and 5 bases respectively, with 25 bases between them. For the CDR3, the DNA is TGTGCCAGCAGCTGGATTGGGCTAGCCCTAAGGGGGGGAGATACGCAGTATTTT. Its protein product is CASSWIGLALRGGDTQYF.

The gene calls are TRBV7-2 and TRBJ2-7, with unresolved D. This CDR3 spans 14 amino acids. V gave up 5 bases and J gave up 1 base, with 12 bases separating them. Germline V gives CDR1 SGHTA, CDR2 FQGNSA. The DNA for the CDR3 is TGTGCCAGCAGCCCACAGCCTAAGTCCTACGAGCAGTACTTC. It translates to CASSPQPKSYEQYF.

This clone occurred a few times. The V call is TRBV5-1, the J call TRBJ1-6; TRBD1 aligns across 11 bases. The CDR3 is 17 residues long. Germline CDR1 is SGHRS and CDR2 is YFSETQ. J was trimmed by 7 bases and V by 0 bases; bases with no gene match: 6. CDR3 sequence (DNA): TGCGCCAGCAGCTTGGGGACAGGGGGCGAGGGAAATTCACCCCTCCACTTT. Amino acid sequence: CASSLGTGGEGNSPLHF. Looking up the rest from reference TRBV5-1 and TRBJ1-6 gives the full variable domain: KAGVTQTPRYLIKTRGQQVTLSCSPISGHRSVSWYQQTPGQGLQFLFEYFSETQRNKGNFPGRFSGRQFSNSRSEMNVSTLELGDSALYLCASSLGTGGEGNSPLHFGNGTRLTVT.

The V call is TRBV30, the J call TRBJ1-1; D is ambiguous. This CDR3 is 12 amino acids long. Germline CDR1 GTSNPN, CDR2 SVGIG (reference sequence). V was clipped by 4 bases and J by 11 bases, with 17 bases between them. The CDR3 is CAWKILSRRAFF. DNA of the CDR3: TGTGCCTGGAAAATCCTCAGTCGTCGTGCTTTCTTT.

The rearrangement joins TRBV9 to TRBJ1-3; D might be TRBD1 (6 bases). Germline CDR1 is SGDLS and CDR2 is YYNGEE. The length of the CDR3 is 15 residues. Trimming shortened V by 0 bases and J by 0 bases, and 7 bases separated the two germline ends. CDR3 DNA: TGTGCCAGCAGCGTAGGGGACACCTCTGGAAACACCATATATTTT. Encoded protein: CASSVGDTSGNTIYF.

As to this clone: This sample also contains other DNA sequences that code for the same CDR3. J is TRBJ1-1 and V is TRBV5-1; maybe TRBD1 (6 bases). Looked up from germline, CDR1 is SGHRS and CDR2 is YFSETQ. CDR3 length equals 14 residues. The V end was cut by 1 base, the J end by 0 bases, with 7 bases between. The DNA for the CDR3 is TGCGCCAGCAGCTTGACAGGGCTGAACACTGAAGCTTTCTTT. Translated, it gives CASSLTGLNTEAFF.

The V gene is TRBV5-6, the J gene TRBJ1-2; D remains unclear. Deletions cut 0 bases from V and 2 bases from J, with 11 bases between. This CDR3 comprises 15 residues. Per germline, CDR1 SGHDT and CDR2 YYEEEE. The CDR3 DNA reads TGTGCCAGCAGCTTGGTGTCCAGGATGAACTATGGCTACACCTTC. It is translated as CASSLVSRMNYGYTF. Together with reference TRBV5-6 and TRBJ1-2, the CDR3 gives the full variable domain: DAGVTQSPTHLIKTRGQQVTLRCSPKSGHDTVSWYQQALGQGPQFIFQYYEEEERQRGNFPDRFSGHQFPNYSSELNVNALLLGDSALYLCASSLVSRMNYGYTFGSGTRLTVV.

The chain carries TRBV4-2 and TRBJ2-3; D is ambiguous. The CDR3 runs 16 residues. The germline V and J ends were trimmed by 0 bases and 2 bases, with 12 bases remaining between them. Per germline, CDR1 LGHNA and CDR2 YNFKEQ. The DNA of the CDR3 is TGTGCCAGCAGCCAAGATCGCGGCGACCTCACAGATACGCAGTATTTT. Translation gives CASSQDRGDLTDTQYF.

Only a few counts were recorded for this clone. The CDR3 protein is CASSQDWLAGGQEQYF. In DNA form, the CDR3 reads TGCGCCAGCAGCCAAGATTGGCTAGCGGGGGGGCAAGAGCAGTACTTC. This chain connects TRBV4-3 to TRBJ2-5; 12 bases fit TRBD2. Germline V CDR1 and CDR2: LGHNA, YSLEER. This CDR3 contains 16 residues. V trimming: 0 bases; J trimming: 11 bases; junction bases outside the gene matches: 10.

This rearrangement joins TRBV5-6 to TRBJ2-1, with a weak D call TRBD2 (5 bases). The CDR3 is made up of 12 amino acids. Trimming removed 0 bases at V and 10 bases at J, with 8 bases between. CDR1 is SGHDT, CDR2 YYEEEE, per germline. CDR3 sequence reads: CASSLVGGEQFF. The DNA for the CDR3 is TGTGCCAGCAGCTTGGTTGGCGGGGAGCAGTTCTTC. Variable domain in full (rest from reference TRBV5-6 and TRBJ2-1): DAGVTQSPTHLIKTRGQQVTLRCSPKSGHDTVSWYQQALGQGPQFIFQYYEEEERQRGNFPDRFSGHQFPNYSSELNVNALLLGDSALYLCASSLVGGEQFFGPGTRLTVL.

The chain links TRBV19 to TRBJ2-7; 8 bases agree with TRBD1. The trim removed 8 bases at V and 1 base at J, leaving 4 bases unmatched. The CDR3 runs to 13 residues. CDR1 LNHDA and CDR2 SQIVND come from the germline V gene (reference sequence). The CDR3 protein is CASSDRGSYEQYF. CDR3 sequence (DNA): TGTGCCAGTTCTGACAGGGGATCCTACGAGCAGTACTTC.

V is TRBV18 and J is TRBJ1-4; 8 bases match TRBD1. Germline V lookup: CDR1 KGHSH, CDR2 LQKENI. The CDR3 is 14 amino acids. V shed 4 bases and J 8 bases; nucleotides not matched to a gene: 6. Here the CDR3 DNA reads TGTGCCAGCTCACAGGACAGGGAGTCGGAAAAACTGTTTTTT. Translation gives CASSQDRESEKLFF.

The chain is built from TRBV14 and TRBJ1-6, with TRBD1 identical over 8 bases. Germline CDR1 reads SGHDN; CDR2 reads FVKESK. This CDR3 contains 16 residues. With V trimmed by 4 bases and J by 4 bases, 6 bases remained unmatched. CDR3 region: CASSLLGQGYNSPLHF. As DNA, the CDR3 is TGTGCCAGCAGCCTTCTCGGACAGGGATATAATTCACCCCTCCACTTT.

Notes on this clone: Other DNA sequences from this sample encode an identical CDR3 as well. V and J are TRBV19 and TRBJ2-2, with D possibly TRBD2 on 6 matching bases. With 2 bases removed from V and 6 bases from J, the gap between germline ends came to 10 bases. The CDR3 extends over 14 amino acids. Germline V gene sequence: CDR1 LNHDA, CDR2 SQIVND (reference sequence). The CDR3 coding sequence is TGTGCCAGTAGTATAAATCCGGGAGCCGGGGAGCTGTTTTTT. This gives the protein CASSINPGAGELFF.

Note on this clone: Mismatch with germline at one junction end may stem from a read error. This chain's CDR3 is CASSYTRQIDEKLFF. For the CDR3, the DNA is TGTGCCAGCAGTTACACTCGCCAGATAGATGAAAAACTATTTTTT. The V and J genes are TRBV6-5 and TRBJ1-4; D is unclear. The germline CDR1 and CDR2 sequences are MNHEY and SVGAGI. The CDR3 covers 15 residues.

This clone was counted between two and nine times. The genes are TRBV5-1 and TRBJ1-1; D remains unclear. The CDR3 is 17 residues long. CDR1 SGHRS and CDR2 YFSETQ come from the germline V gene. V was cut by 1 base and J by 2 bases, with 18 bases left in between. CDR3 nucleotide sequence: TGCGCCAGCAGCTTGCGTGGAGGAATTGGCCAAAACACTGAAGCTTTCTTT. Protein product: CASSLRGGIGQNTEAFF.

The gene calls are TRBV10-3 and TRBJ1-1; TRBD1 aligns across 9 bases. The V segment lost 4 bases and the J segment 4 bases; nucleotides outside the gene matches: 7. Germline CDR1 is ENHRY and CDR2 is SYGVKD. The CDR3 consists of 15 residues. In DNA, the CDR3 is TGTGCCATCAGTGGGGGGACAGGGCGTCCCACTGAAGCTTTCTTT. Residues: CAISGGTGRPTEAFF.

This sequence joins TRBV4-3 and TRBJ1-1; weak D call: TRBD1 (5 bases). There are 17 residues in the CDR3. Germline CDR1 LGHNA, CDR2 YSLEER. Trimming pared 0 bases from V and 0 bases from J, leaving 14 bases between. The CDR3 DNA reads TGCGCCAGCAGCCAAGATACCGCTCTGGACATGAACACTGAAGCTTTCTTT. Residues: CASSQDTALDMNTEAFF.

The chain carries TRBV4-2 and TRBJ2-5, with 8 bases lining up with TRBD2. The CDR3 runs to 14 residues. Germline trimming cut 6 bases from V and 5 bases from J; bases unmatched to any gene: 8. The germline gives CDR1 LGHNA, CDR2 YNFKEQ. CDR3 nucleotide sequence: TGTGCCAGCAGTCCCGGGGGGGCCGGGGAGACCCAGTACTTC. It translates to CASSPGGAGETQYF.

The rearrangement joins TRBV5-5 to TRBJ2-1, with 11 positions matching TRBD2. This CDR3 region has 15 residues. The junction had 2 bases not matched to a gene; V was cut back by 2 bases and J by 4 bases. Germline V CDR1 and CDR2: SGHKS, YYEKEE (reference sequence). CDR3 bases: TGTGCCAGCAGCTTACTAGCGGGGGTTTACAATGAGCAGTTCTTC. Amino acid sequence: CASSLLAGVYNEQFF.

V and J are TRBV11-2 and TRBJ2-2, with TRBD2 identical over 8 bases. J gave up 4 bases and V 1 base, and 5 bases lay outside the gene matches. This CDR3 spans 16 amino acids. CDR1 and CDR2 from the germline V gene are SGHAT and FQNNGV. The CDR3 spells CASSLGGTSTTGELFF. Written as DNA, the CDR3 is TGTGCCAGCAGCTTAGGCGGGACTAGTACCACCGGGGAGCTGTTTTTT.

The chain is built from TRBV2 and TRBJ2-1; 10 bases match TRBD2. In germline, CDR1 is SNHLY, CDR2 FYNNEI. V shed 8 bases, J shed 1 base, and the junction held 11 bases outside the gene matches. The CDR3 runs to 17 residues. The CDR3 nucleotides are TGTGCCAGCGCCTTTCGGGCTAGCGGGGGTTCCTACAATGAGCAGTTCTTC. Translating gives CASAFRASGGSYNEQFF.

V is TRBV5-1 and J is TRBJ2-4; 11 bases line up with TRBD1. The CDR3 has 14 residues. The germline CDR1 and CDR2 sequences are SGHRS and YFSETQ. Germline trimming cut 4 bases from V and 13 bases from J; bases unmatched to any gene: 10. CDR3 residues: CASSLGQGGEVQYF. For the CDR3, the DNA is TGCGCCAGCAGCCTGGGACAGGGGGGCGAGGTCCAGTACTTC.